Presented here are 20 T cell receptor beta chains from one specimen sequenced in a study of graft-versus-host responses after intestinal transplantation. These receptors lack a known antigen. Clones were sequenced by immunoSEQ multiplex PCR, and TCRdb holds only the in-frame ones, with some missing. The sample lists under 65,000 clones; 94% were seen once. This material consisted of unstimulated CD4+ T cells sorted from spleen or lymph node cells, taken before transplant. Receptor source: a human donor who was the organ donor for an intestinal transplant.

The chain uses TRBV7-2 and TRBJ2-3, with D tentatively TRBD2 (5 bases). V lost 5 bases, J lost 1 base, and 10 bases lay in between. Germline V gene sequence: CDR1 SGHTA, CDR2 FQGNSA. This CDR3 has 14 amino acids. CDR3 loop: CASSPSGRTDTQYF. In DNA, the CDR3 is TGTGCCAGCAGCCCCAGCGGCCGCACAGATACGCAGTATTTT.

This clone appeared a single time. The chain joins TRBV6-5 to TRBJ1-6, with 7 positions matching TRBD1. The V and J ends lost 6 bases and 10 bases, in that order; junction bases with no gene match: 12. The CDR3 has 15 amino acids. Germline lookup yields CDR1 MNHEY and CDR2 SVGAGI. The CDR3 coding sequence is TGTGCCAGCAGACTTAAGACAGGGCGCCGGTCACCCCTCCACTTT. It specifies CASRLKTGRRSPLHF.

V gene TRBV5-6 combines with J gene TRBJ1-4; 9 positions match TRBD1. The germline V gene has CDR1 SGHDT and CDR2 YYEEEE. The CDR3 covers 14 residues. Trimming at V came to 6 bases and at J to 11 bases, leaving 11 bases not matched to a gene. For the CDR3, the DNA is TGTGCCAGCACCCAGGGGACAGGGACGGGTAAACTGTTTTTT. Protein: CASTQGTGTGKLFF.

This chain connects TRBV5-4 to TRBJ2-5; 13 bases agree with TRBD2. Losses at the gene ends were 2 bases for V and 5 bases for J; bases not matched to a gene: 6. CDR3 length: 16 amino acids. CDR1 is SGHNT, CDR2 YYREEE, per germline (reference sequence). The CDR3 protein is CASSLTSGGAWETQYF. DNA for the CDR3: TGTGCCAGCAGCTTAACTAGCGGGGGGGCGTGGGAGACCCAGTACTTC.

The chain couples TRBV11-2 to TRBJ2-5; the D gene is possibly TRBD1 (5 bases). The germline CDR1 and CDR2 sequences are SGHAT and FQNNGV. This CDR3 has 16 amino acids. Between the trimmed V and J ends, which lost 4 bases and 9 bases, there was a span of 24 bases. The CDR3 nucleotides are TGTGCCAGCAGCTCCCTTGGGGCTCTAAAAGTGGAATCCCAGTACTTC. This translates into CASSSLGALKVESQYF.

The chain uses TRBV7-2 and TRBJ1-5; D unclear. Germline V gene sequence: CDR1 SGHTA, CDR2 FQGNSA. The CDR3 totals 12 residues. With 2 bases removed from V and 11 bases from J, the gap between germline ends came to 10 bases. CDR3 DNA: TGTGCCAGCAGCTTAACGTCCGGGTCCCAGCATTTT. Amino acids: CASSLTSGSQHF.

This clone occurred once. V is TRBV20-1 and J is TRBJ1-3; D gene uncertain. V lost 6 bases to trimming and J lost 5 bases, with 8 bases between them. CDR1 is DFQATT and CDR2 is SNEGSKA in the germline V gene (reference sequence). The CDR3 is 11 amino acids. As DNA, the CDR3 is TGCAGTGCCGGGGTGCGAAACACCATATATTTT. Translated, it gives CSAGVRNTIYF.

The V and J genes are TRBV2 and TRBJ1-1; TRBD1 aligns across 9 bases. After removal of 6 bases from V and 5 bases from J, the junction contained 7 bases not matched to a gene. The germline gives CDR1 SNHLY, CDR2 FYNNEI. CDR3 size: 14 residues. CDR3 loop: CASRRDRVGTEAFF. CDR3 DNA sequence: TGTGCCAGCAGGAGGGACAGGGTTGGGACTGAAGCTTTCTTT. Using reference TRBV2 and TRBJ1-1 for the parts outside the CDR3, the full variable domain is EPEVTQTPSHQVTQMGQEVILRCVPISNHLYFYWYRQILGQKVEFLVSFYNNEISEKSEIFDDQFSVERPDGSNFTLKIRSTKLEDSAMYFCASRRDRVGTEAFFGQGTRLTVV.

This sequence joins TRBV7-8 and TRBJ1-4; 10 bases match TRBD1. V gave up 5 bases and J gave up 5 bases; unmatched junction bases: 5. Germline CDR1 is SGHVS and CDR2 is FQNEAQ. The CDR3 has 15 residues. This chain's CDR3 is CASSPRTGGNEKLFF. The CDR3 bases are TGTGCCAGCAGCCCTCGGACAGGGGGAAATGAAAAACTGTTTTTT.

The rearrangement links TRBV4-2 to TRBJ1-5, with a weak D call TRBD1 (5 bases). Trimming removed 0 bases from V and 5 bases from J, with 17 bases in between. Looked up from germline, CDR1 is LGHNA and CDR2 is YNFKEQ. The length of the CDR3 is 17 residues. This CDR3 reads CASSQETTRGFDQPQHF. The DNA of the CDR3 is TGTGCCAGCAGCCAAGAAACGACGAGGGGCTTCGATCAGCCCCAGCATTTT.

This chain uses TRBV11-2 with TRBJ2-7; 11 nucleotides align to TRBD1. This CDR3 comprises 16 residues. Germline V CDR1 and CDR2: SGHAT, FQNNGV. After removal of 0 bases from V and 2 bases from J, the junction contained 3 bases not matched to a gene. CDR3 protein: CASSLDGTGGTYEQYF. The CDR3 DNA follows: TGTGCCAGCAGCTTAGACGGGACAGGGGGGACCTACGAGCAGTACTTC.

The V call is TRBV9, the J call TRBJ2-1; D uncertain. V was shortened by 4 bases and J by 3 bases, with 11 bases between the two germline ends. CDR1 and CDR2 (germline): SGDLS, YYNGEE. This CDR3 is built from 14 residues. CDR3 nucleotides: TGTGCCAGCAGCAAGGTGGCTGACTACAATGAGCAGTTCTTC. This codes for CASSKVADYNEQFF.

A remark on this clone: Because the CDR3 is missing its conserved closing phenylalanine or tryptophan, this is likely a read error. This sequence joins TRBV20-1 and TRBJ1-2, with a tentative D call TRBD1 (6 bases). Trimming pared 7 bases from V and 8 bases from J, leaving 14 bases between. Germline-derived CDR1 and CDR2 are DFQATT and SNEGSKA (reference sequence). The CDR3 contains 11 residues. The CDR3 DNA reads as TGCAGTGTTAAAGGAGGGGGAGGCTACACCCTC. It translates to CSVKGGGGYTL.

This chain joins TRBV7-8 and TRBJ2-7, with D perhaps matching TRBD1 (5 bases). CDR1 and CDR2 from the germline V gene are SGHVS and FQNEAQ. The V and J ends lost 4 bases and 2 bases respectively, with 18 bases between them. CDR3 size: 16 residues. The CDR3 DNA is TGTGCCAGCAGCTATCAGGGTAGGTTAGACGCCTACGAGCAGTACTTC. As protein: CASSYQGRLDAYEQYF. Full variable domain (remainder filled in from reference TRBV7-8 and TRBJ2-7): GAGVSQSPRYKVAKRGQDVALRCDPISGHVSLFWYQQALGQGPEFLTYFQNEAQLDKSGLPSDRFFAERPEGSVSTLKIQRTQQEDSAVYLCASSYQGRLDAYEQYFGPGTRLTVT.

The gene calls are TRBV30 and TRBJ2-7; 8 bases align to TRBD1. The V gene's germline CDR1 is GTSNPN and CDR2 SVGIG (reference sequence). This CDR3 has 13 amino acids. After removal of 3 bases from V and 4 bases from J, the junction contained 5 bases not matched to a gene. The CDR3 nucleotides read TGTGCCTGGAGGCCCAGGGGGCGGTACGAGCAGTACTTC. Protein product: CAWRPRGRYEQYF.

The rearrangement uses TRBV5-4 and TRBJ2-2; D is unresolved. This CDR3 has 13 amino acids. Germline CDR1 SGHNT, CDR2 YYREEE (reference sequence). Trimming cost V 7 bases and J 3 bases, with 10 bases left between them. The CDR3 region has the DNA TGTGCCAGCCGCTCTGGATACACCGGGGAGCTGTTTTTT. This translates into CASRSGYTGELFF.

The count of this clone is one. The rearrangement uses TRBV7-9 and TRBJ2-1, with 8 positions matching TRBD2. The CDR3 covers 16 residues. Germline V gene data show CDR1 as SEHNR and CDR2 as FQNEAQ (reference sequence). Trimming removed 1 base from V and 3 bases from J; junction bases left unmatched: 5. CDR3 sequence reads: CASSLGVGGVYNEQFF. The CDR3 DNA reads TGTGCCAGCAGCTTAGGAGTCGGGGGGGTCTACAATGAGCAGTTCTTC. Based on the CDR3 plus reference TRBV7-9 and TRBJ2-1, the full variable domain is DTGVSQNPRHKITKRGQNVTFRCDPISEHNRLYWYRQTLGQGPEFLTYFQNEAQLEKSRLLSDRFSAERPKGSFSTLEIQRTEQGDSAMYLCASSLGVGGVYNEQFFGPGTRLTVL.

This chain joins TRBV10-3 and TRBJ2-1, with D unresolved. V shed 1 base and J shed 7 bases, with 8 bases lying between them. The germline CDR1 and CDR2 sequences are ENHRY and SYGVKD. This CDR3 is built from 13 residues. CDR3 region: CAISELRGNEQFF. CDR3 sequence (DNA): TGTGCCATCAGTGAGTTAAGAGGAAATGAGCAGTTCTTC.

Notes on this clone: The junction shows a germline mismatch at one end, possibly a read error. The chain joins TRBV7-2 to TRBJ2-7, with D hard to call. Germline V gene data show CDR1 as SGHTA and CDR2 as FQGNSA. The CDR3 is 14 residues long. This CDR3 is CASSSDDITYGQYF. As DNA, the CDR3 is TGTGCCAGCAGCTCAGACGACATCACATACGGGCAGTACTTC.

The rearrangement links TRBV15 to TRBJ1-4; D not certain. Germline CDR1 and CDR2: LNHNV and YYDKDF (reference sequence). V dropped 2 bases and J dropped 3 bases, with 4 bases sitting between them. The CDR3 covers 13 residues. The CDR3 here is CATSRQSNEKLFF. In DNA form, the CDR3 reads TGTGCCACCAGCAGACAGTCTAATGAAAAACTGTTTTTT.